The next 23 T cell receptor beta chains were all read from a single sample in a study of cytomegalovirus exposure and HLA in healthy donors. The PCR was carried out with 60 Vbeta primers and 13 Jbeta primers. Sequencing used immunoSEQ multiplex PCR; TCRdb keeps in-frame clones, though not all of them. The data contain under 150,000 clones, about 78% of them singletons. Sequencing was carried out using PBMCs. The receptors were gathered from a human donor in good health.

The rearrangement joins TRBV9 to TRBJ2-1; 9 bases fit TRBD1. Trimming took 4 bases from V and 6 from J; bases not matched to a gene: 8. Looked up from germline, CDR1 is SGDLS and CDR2 is YYNGEE. CDR3 length: 15 amino acids. The CDR3 region is CASSRGQGQFNEQFF. In DNA, the CDR3 is TGTGCCAGCAGCCGGGGACAGGGCCAGTTCAATGAGCAGTTCTTC. Complete variable domain (other parts from reference TRBV9 and TRBJ2-1): DSGVTQTPKHLITATGQRVTLRCSPRSGDLSVYWYQQSLDQGLQFLIQYYNGEERAKGNILERFSAQQFPDLHSELNLSSLELGDSALYFCASSRGQGQFNEQFFGPGTRLTVL.

The J gene is TRBJ2-1, the V gene TRBV5-8; D not resolved. The length of the CDR3 is 16 residues. V was pared by 0 bases and J by 8 bases, with 18 bases between. From germline, CDR1 is SGHTS and CDR2 YDEGEE. The CDR3, as DNA: TGTGCCAGCAGCTTGGTGTTGGGCCCCGCAGCACATGAGCAGTTCTTC. The encoded protein is CASSLVLGPAAHEQFF.

The chain links TRBV6-6 to TRBJ2-7, with a possible D match to TRBD1 (6 bases). The length of the CDR3 is 15 residues. Germline V gene data show CDR1 as MNHNY and CDR2 as SVGAGI (reference sequence). The germline V and J ends were trimmed by 6 bases and 3 bases, with 18 bases remaining between them. The CDR3 loop is CASRQTRGSLYEQYF. In DNA form, the CDR3 reads TGTGCCAGCAGACAAACGAGGGGGAGCCTCTACGAGCAGTACTTC.

This sequence joins TRBV22-1 and TRBJ2-1; the tabulated D call, TRBD1, remains unverified against the DNA. TRBV22-1 is assigned pseudogene status. The CDR3 covers 14 residues. The CDR3, as DNA: TGTCCTGGGAGCGTCGCAAGGGGCTACAATGAGCAGTTCTTC. Translating it yields CPGSVARGYNEQFF.

The chain joins TRBV9 to TRBJ2-1, with D maybe TRBD2 (6 bases). V lost 0 bases, J lost 6 bases, and 13 bases lay in between. The CDR3 length is 15 residues. Germline V gene data show CDR1 as SGDLS and CDR2 as YYNGEE. CDR3 region: CASSVVPGDPNEQFF. For the CDR3, the DNA is TGTGCCAGCAGCGTAGTTCCGGGGGACCCCAATGAGCAGTTCTTC.

The V call is TRBV19, the J call TRBJ2-4, with TRBD2 matching over 8 bases. The germline gives CDR1 LNHDA, CDR2 SQIVND (reference sequence). The CDR3 totals 15 residues. J lost 4 bases, V lost 2 bases, and 4 bases had no gene match. CDR3 coding DNA: TGTGCCAGTAGTATAATAGCGGGGAATAAAAACATTCAGTACTTC. Amino acid sequence: CASSIIAGNKNIQYF. Full variable domain (missing parts from reference TRBV19 and TRBJ2-4): DGGITQSPKYLFRKEGQNVTLSCEQNLNHDAMYWYRQDPGQGLRLIYYSQIVNDFQKGDIAEGYSVSREKKESFPLTVTSAQKNPTAFYLCASSIIAGNKNIQYFGAGTRLSVL.

This sequence joins TRBV19 and TRBJ2-3; TRBD2 agrees at 15 bases. Germline-derived CDR1 and CDR2 are LNHDA and SQIVND (reference sequence). There are 17 residues in the CDR3. V shed 4 bases, J shed 5 bases, and the junction held 7 bases outside the gene matches. CDR3 region: CASSKRTSGRALDTQYF. CDR3 DNA: TGTGCCAGTAGTAAACGGACTAGCGGGAGGGCCTTAGATACGCAGTATTTT.

The V call is TRBV29-1, the J call TRBJ2-5, with 8 bases aligning to TRBD1. The CDR3 is 14 residues long. Germline assignment: CDR1 SQVTM and CDR2 ANQGSEA. The V gene end was trimmed by 8 bases and the J gene end by 2 bases; junction bases not matched to a gene: 10. CDR3: CSSDGTGVQETQYF. The DNA for the CDR3 is TGCAGCAGCGATGGGACAGGTGTACAAGAGACCCAGTACTTC.

The chain couples TRBV30 to TRBJ1-2; D gene uncertain. CDR1 is GTSNPN and CDR2 is SVGIG in the germline V gene (reference sequence). Trimming shortened V by 0 bases and J by 4 bases, and 15 bases separated the two germline ends. The CDR3 consists of 15 residues. CDR3 loop: CAWSVMTKSRYGYTF. In nucleotides, the CDR3 is TGTGCCTGGAGTGTAATGACAAAGTCCCGCTATGGCTACACCTTC.

This clone was seen a few times. The CDR3 protein is CASSLSQRVADTQYF. The CDR3 DNA follows: TGTGCCAGCAGTTTATCGCAGCGGGTCGCAGATACGCAGTATTTT. V gene TRBV27 combines with J gene TRBJ2-3; maybe TRBD2 (6 bases). The CDR3 covers 15 residues. The germline gives CDR1 MNHEY, CDR2 SMNVEV (reference sequence). Trimming shortened V by 0 bases and J by 4 bases, and 11 bases separated the two germline ends.

CDR3 DNA: TGTGCCAGCAGTCCCCCAAACCCGGGATTTCAGTACTTC. Translation: CASSPPNPGFQYF. The V call is TRBV28, the J call TRBJ2-4, with D possibly TRBD2 on 5 matching bases. Germline CDR1 MDHEN, CDR2 SYDVKM. CDR3 size: 13 residues. Trimming took 5 bases from V and 11 from J, leaving 16 bases between them.

The chain employs TRBV27 and TRBJ2-7; 8 nucleotides align to TRBD1. Germline CDR1 and CDR2: MNHEY and SMNVEV (reference sequence). The CDR3 extends over 13 amino acids. V lost 6 bases and J lost 7; bases outside the gene matches: 8. As DNA, the CDR3 is TGTGCCAGCAGAACGGACAGGGATGGAGAGCAGTACTTC. This sequence encodes CASRTDRDGEQYF.

The chain joins TRBV7-2 to TRBJ2-1, with 11 bases aligning to TRBD2. CDR1 SGHTA and CDR2 FQGNSA come from the germline V gene. V dropped 4 bases and J dropped 4; count of bases not matched to a gene: 3. The CDR3 spans 15 residues. CDR3 sequence reads: CASSSTSGTYNEQFF. DNA of the CDR3: TGTGCCAGCAGCTCGACTAGCGGGACGTACAATGAGCAGTTCTTC.

The V gene is TRBV5-1, the J gene TRBJ2-1, with D possibly being TRBD2 (7 bases). Germline-derived CDR1 and CDR2 are SGHRS and YFSETQ. Trimming took 2 bases from V and 1 from J, leaving 16 bases between them. CDR3 length: 17 residues. The CDR3 region is CASSFGHGGASYNEQFF. The CDR3 region has the DNA TGCGCCAGCAGCTTTGGCCATGGGGGGGCTTCCTACAATGAGCAGTTCTTC.

The gene calls are TRBV27 and TRBJ1-4; no firm D call. Trimming stripped 6 bases from V and 4 bases from J, with 12 bases between. Germline CDR1 reads MNHEY; CDR2 reads SMNVEV (reference sequence). The CDR3 contains 14 residues. CDR3: CASRALSVNEKLFF. As DNA, the CDR3 is TGTGCCAGCAGAGCCCTTTCGGTTAATGAAAAACTGTTTTTT.

The chain links TRBV5-4 to TRBJ2-2, with D possibly matching TRBD1 (5 bases). Trimming removed 1 base at V and 8 bases at J, with 6 bases between. CDR3 length: 12 residues. Germline V gene data show CDR1 as SGHNT and CDR2 as YYREEE (reference sequence). Here the CDR3 DNA reads TGTGCCAGCAGCTTGAGGGGAGGGGAGCTGTTTTTT. It specifies CASSLRGGELFF.

This clone has a handful of counts. V and J are TRBV6-5 and TRBJ1-1, with 11 bases lining up with TRBD1. Germline-derived CDR1 and CDR2 are MNHEY and SVGAGI. V was clipped by 8 bases and J by 11 bases; unmatched bases: 7. The length of the CDR3 is 12 residues. The CDR3 is CASGQGARSAFF. DNA of the CDR3: TGTGCCAGCGGACAGGGGGCGCGTTCTGCTTTCTTT.

V is TRBV19 and J is TRBJ2-1, with TRBD1 matching over 11 bases. The CDR3 contains 16 residues. Germline trimming cut 6 bases from V and 9 bases from J; bases unmatched to any gene: 13. Germline CDR1 is LNHDA and CDR2 is SQIVND (reference sequence). CDR3 sequence reads: CASRAGQGALVSEQFF. The CDR3 DNA is TGTGCCAGTAGGGCCGGACAGGGGGCTTTGGTGTCTGAGCAGTTCTTC.

The gene calls are TRBV5-1 and TRBJ2-7, with 10 bases fitting TRBD2. This CDR3 is built from 17 residues. Germline CDR1 SGHRS, CDR2 YFSETQ. Trimming cost V 3 bases and J 1 base; bases outside gene matches: 10. CDR3 sequence reads: CASSWTPSGGLSYEQYF. Here the CDR3 DNA reads TGCGCCAGCAGCTGGACCCCTAGCGGGGGACTTTCCTACGAGCAGTACTTC.

To note about this clone: At one boundary the junction diverges from the germline segment, which might be a read error. The identical CDR3 is also encoded by other nucleotide sequences in the sample. The V call is TRBV7-9, the J call TRBJ2-7, with TRBD2 matching 7 bases. The CDR3 spans 15 residues. Per the germline V gene, CDR1 is SEHNR and CDR2 is FQNEAQ (reference sequence). The CDR3 loop is CASSLGSGPIYEQYF. The CDR3 DNA is TGCGCCAGCAGCTTAGGTAGCGGGCCTATCTACGAGCAGTACTTC. The full variable domain, its missing parts supplied by reference TRBV7-9 and TRBJ2-7, is DTGVSQNPRHKITKRGQNVTFRCDPISEHNRLYWYRQTLGQGPEFLTYFQNEAQLEKSRLLSDRFSAERPKGSFSTLEIQRTEQGDSAMYLCASSLGSGPIYEQYFGPGTRLTVT.

This clone appeared once. This chain uses TRBV19 with TRBJ2-7; 7 nucleotides line up with TRBD1. The CDR3 has 14 amino acids. Unmatched junction bases numbered 6, after V lost 3 bases and J lost 4 bases. Germline V gives CDR1 LNHDA, CDR2 SQIVND (reference sequence). This CDR3 is CASSIRGRMYEQYF. CDR3 bases: TGTGCCAGTAGTATTAGGGGGCGTATGTACGAGCAGTACTTC.

This chain joins TRBV4-2 and TRBJ1-2; 8 bases align to TRBD1. Germline trimming cut 0 bases from V and 2 bases from J; bases unmatched to any gene: 8. The germline V gene encodes CDR1 LGHNA and CDR2 YNFKEQ. The CDR3 is 17 amino acids. DNA of the CDR3: TGTGCCAGCAGCCAAGAGCAAGGGACAGGCAGCAACTATGGCTACACCTTC. Its protein product is CASSQEQGTGSNYGYTF.

This clone was seen more than once but under ten times. This chain uses TRBV7-2 with TRBJ2-1, with 16 bases identical to TRBD2. The J segment lost 14 bases and the V segment lost 4 bases, leaving 8 bases of the junction unmatched. Germline-derived CDR1 and CDR2 are SGHTA and FQGNSA. CDR3 length: 15 amino acids. The CDR3 loop reads CASSSGLAGGVTKFF. In nucleotides, the CDR3 is TGTGCCAGCAGCTCGGGACTAGCGGGAGGGGTGACCAAGTTCTTC.